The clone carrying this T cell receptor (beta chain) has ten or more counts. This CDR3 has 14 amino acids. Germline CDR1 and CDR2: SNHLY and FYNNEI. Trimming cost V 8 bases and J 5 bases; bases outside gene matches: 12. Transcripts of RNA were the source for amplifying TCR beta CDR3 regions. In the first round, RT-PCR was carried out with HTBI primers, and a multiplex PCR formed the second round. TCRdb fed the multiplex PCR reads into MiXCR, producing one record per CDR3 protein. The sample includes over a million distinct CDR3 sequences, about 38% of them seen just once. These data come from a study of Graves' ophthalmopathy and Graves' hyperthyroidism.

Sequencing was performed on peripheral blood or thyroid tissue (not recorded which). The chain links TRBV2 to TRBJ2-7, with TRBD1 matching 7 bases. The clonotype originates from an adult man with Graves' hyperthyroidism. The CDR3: CASGNRGLGHEQYF. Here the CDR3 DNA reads TGTGCCAGCGGAAACAGGGGATTGGGCCACGAGCAGTACTTC.